The sequence of this T cell receptor beta chain was determined in a study of blood T cell repertoires in COVID-19. By sample share, this clone is medium-sized (0.01 to 0.1%). The method was immunoSEQ multiplex PCR; TCRdb's version includes in-frame clones alone and lacks a portion of them. The data show approximately 110,000 clones, 71% seen once. Sequencing used peripheral blood. The receptor's source is a human donor with acute or convalescent COVID-19. The donor label of this sample is uncertain.

In nucleotides, the CDR3 is TGCGCCAGCAGCGAGGGCGATTCACCCCTCCACTTT. It specifies CASSEGDSPLHF. This chain links TRBV5-1 with TRBJ1-6; the D is unclear. The CDR3 consists of 12 residues. The ends were cut back, 4 bases at V and 8 bases at J, with 7 bases in the middle. Germline assignment: CDR1 SGHRS and CDR2 YFSETQ. Complete variable domain (other parts from reference TRBV5-1 and TRBJ1-6): KAGVTQTPRYLIKTRGQQVTLSCSPISGHRSVSWYQQTPGQGLQFLFEYFSETQRNKGNFPGRFSGRQFSNSRSEMNVSTLELGDSALYLCASSEGDSPLHFGNGTRLTVT.